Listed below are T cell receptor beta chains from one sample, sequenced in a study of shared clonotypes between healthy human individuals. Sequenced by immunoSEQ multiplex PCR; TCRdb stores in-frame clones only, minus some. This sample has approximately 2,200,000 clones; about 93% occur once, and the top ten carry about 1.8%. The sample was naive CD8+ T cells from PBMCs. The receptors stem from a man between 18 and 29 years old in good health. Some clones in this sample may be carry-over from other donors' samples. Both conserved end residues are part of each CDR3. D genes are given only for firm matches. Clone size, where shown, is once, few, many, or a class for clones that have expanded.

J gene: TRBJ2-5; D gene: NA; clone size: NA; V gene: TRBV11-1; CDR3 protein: CASSLDNEGLWGETQYF; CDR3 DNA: TGTGCCAGCAGCTTAGACAATGAAGGGCTCTGGGGGGAGACCCAGTACTTC
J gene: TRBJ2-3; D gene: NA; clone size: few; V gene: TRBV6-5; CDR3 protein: CASSYEPGLTDTQYF; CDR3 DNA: TGTGCCAGCAGTTACGAGCCCGGACTCACAGATACGCAGTATTTT
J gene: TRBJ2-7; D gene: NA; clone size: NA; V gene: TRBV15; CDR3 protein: CATSSGGAGYEQYF; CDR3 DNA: TGTGCCACCAGCTCCGGCGGAGCGGGCTACGAGCAGTACTTC
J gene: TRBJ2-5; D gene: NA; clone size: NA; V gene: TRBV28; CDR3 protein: CASSSYRGGAEQETQYF; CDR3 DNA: TGTGCCAGCAGTTCATACCGAGGGGGAGCGGAGCAAGAGACCCAGTACTTC
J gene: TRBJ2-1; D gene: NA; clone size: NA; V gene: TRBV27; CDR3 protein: CASSYDASSYNEQFF; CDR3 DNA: TGTGCCAGCAGTTATGACGCGAGCTCCTACAATGAGCAGTTCTTC
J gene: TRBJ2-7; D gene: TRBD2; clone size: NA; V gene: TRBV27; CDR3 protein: CASSSWGRGTSGDYEQYF; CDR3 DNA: TGTGCCAGCAGTTCTTGGGGGCGAGGGACTAGCGGGGACTACGAGCAGTACTTC
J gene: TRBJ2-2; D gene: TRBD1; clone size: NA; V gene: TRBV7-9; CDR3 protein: CASSSFSTGLHRGDGELFF; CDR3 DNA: TGTGCCAGCAGTTCCTTTTCGACAGGGCTGCACCGGGGAGACGGGGAGCTGTTTTTT
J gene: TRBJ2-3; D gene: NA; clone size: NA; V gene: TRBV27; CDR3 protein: CASISRDTQYF; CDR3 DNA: TGTGCCAGCATCTCTAGAGATACGCAGTATTTT
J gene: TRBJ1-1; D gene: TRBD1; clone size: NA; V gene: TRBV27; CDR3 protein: CASRGQGATEAFF; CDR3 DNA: TGTGCCAGCAGGGGACAGGGGGCCACTGAAGCTTTCTTT
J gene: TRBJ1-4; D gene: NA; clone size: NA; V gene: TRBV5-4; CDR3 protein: CASSRGTGGVEKLFF; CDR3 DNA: TGTGCCAGCAGCAGAGGGACCGGAGGTGTTGAAAAACTGTTTTTT
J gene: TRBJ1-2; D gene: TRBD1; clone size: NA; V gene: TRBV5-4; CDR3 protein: CASSLDIRTGGDGYTF; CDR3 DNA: TGTGCCAGCAGCTTGGACATAAGGACAGGGGGCGATGGCTACACCTTC
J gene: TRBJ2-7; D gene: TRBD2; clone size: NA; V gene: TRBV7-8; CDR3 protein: CASSAGTSETYEQYF; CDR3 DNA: TGTGCCAGCAGCGCCGGGACTAGCGAGACCTACGAGCAGTACTTC
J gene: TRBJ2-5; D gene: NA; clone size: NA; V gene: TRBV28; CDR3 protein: CASSLKRAYQETQYF; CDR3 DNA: TGTGCCAGCAGTTTAAAGAGGGCGTACCAAGAGACCCAGTACTTC
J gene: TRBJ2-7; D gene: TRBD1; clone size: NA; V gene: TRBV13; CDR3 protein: CASSLAGGQGALEQYF; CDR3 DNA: TGTGCCAGCAGCTTAGCAGGCGGACAGGGGGCTCTCGAGCAGTACTTC
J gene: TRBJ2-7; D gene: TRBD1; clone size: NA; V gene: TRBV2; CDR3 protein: CASRGDSLYEQYF; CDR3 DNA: TGTGCCAGCAGGGGGGACAGTCTCTACGAGCAGTACTTC
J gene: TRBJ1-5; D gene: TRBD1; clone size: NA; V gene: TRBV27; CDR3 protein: CASSQTGTNQPQHF; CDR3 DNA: TGTGCCAGCAGTCAGACAGGGACCAATCAGCCCCAGCATTTT
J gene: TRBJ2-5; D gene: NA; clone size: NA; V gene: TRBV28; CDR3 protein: CASRGVGGEETQYF; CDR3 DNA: TGTGCCAGCAGGGGGGTTGGAGGGGAAGAGACCCAGTACTTC
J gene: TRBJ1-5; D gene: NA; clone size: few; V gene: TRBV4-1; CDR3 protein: CASSLRRYQPQHF; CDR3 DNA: TGCGCCAGCAGCCTTAGGAGGTATCAGCCCCAGCATTTT
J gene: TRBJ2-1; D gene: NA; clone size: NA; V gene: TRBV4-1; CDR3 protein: CASSQDLLAWNEQFF; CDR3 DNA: TGCGCCAGCAGCCAAGATCTCCTAGCGTGGAATGAGCAGTTCTTC
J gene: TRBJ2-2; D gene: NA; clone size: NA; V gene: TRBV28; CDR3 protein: CASSPWDTGELFF; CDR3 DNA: TGTGCCAGCAGTCCTTGGGACACCGGGGAGCTGTTTTTT
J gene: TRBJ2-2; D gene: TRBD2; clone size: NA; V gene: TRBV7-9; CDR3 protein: CASSLAHRLAGGATGELFF; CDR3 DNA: TGTGCCAGCAGCTTAGCCCACAGACTAGCGGGAGGTGCCACCGGGGAGCTGTTTTTT
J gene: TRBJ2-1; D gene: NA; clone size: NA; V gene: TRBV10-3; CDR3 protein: CAISEAVAGLVSSGEFF; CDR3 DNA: TGTGCCATCAGTGAAGCTGTGGCGGGACTCGTCTCTTCAGGGGAGTTCTTC
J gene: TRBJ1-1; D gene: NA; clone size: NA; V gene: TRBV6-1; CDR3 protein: CASSESEGAFF; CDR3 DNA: TGTGCCAGCAGTGAATCGGAGGGAGCTTTCTTT
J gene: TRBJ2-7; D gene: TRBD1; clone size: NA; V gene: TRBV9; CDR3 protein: CASSPWDRPYEQYF; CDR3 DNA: TGTGCCAGCAGCCCATGGGACAGACCCTACGAGCAGTACTTC
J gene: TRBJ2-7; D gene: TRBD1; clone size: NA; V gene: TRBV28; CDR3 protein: CASSPDRGLVEQYF; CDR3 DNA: TGTGCCAGCAGTCCCGACAGGGGGCTGGTCGAGCAGTACTTC
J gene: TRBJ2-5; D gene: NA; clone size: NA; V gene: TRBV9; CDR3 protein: CASSVVSGETQYF; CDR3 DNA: TGTGCCAGCAGCGTAGTCAGCGGGGAGACCCAGTACTTC
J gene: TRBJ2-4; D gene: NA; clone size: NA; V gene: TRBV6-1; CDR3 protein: CASSDPPGPQYF; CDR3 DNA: TGTGCCAGCAGTGACCCACCGGGGCCGCAGTACTTC
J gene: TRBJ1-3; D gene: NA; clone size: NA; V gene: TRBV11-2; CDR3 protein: CASSARRGNTIYF; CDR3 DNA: TGTGCCAGCAGCGCACGTAGAGGAAACACCATATATTTT
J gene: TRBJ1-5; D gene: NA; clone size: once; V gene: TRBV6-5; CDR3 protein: CASSPVVGGGQPQHF; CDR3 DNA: TGTGCCAGCAGCCCTGTGGTTGGGGGCGGTCAGCCCCAGCATTTT
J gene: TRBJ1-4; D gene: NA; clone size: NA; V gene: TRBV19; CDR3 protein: CASSTYEKEKLFF; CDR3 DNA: TGTGCCAGTAGTACGTACGAGAAGGAAAAACTGTTTTTT
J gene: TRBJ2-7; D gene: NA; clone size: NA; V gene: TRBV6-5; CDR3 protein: CASMGYEQYF; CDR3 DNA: TGTGCCAGCATGGGTTACGAGCAGTACTTC
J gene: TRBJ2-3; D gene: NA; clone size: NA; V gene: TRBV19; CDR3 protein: CASSIGASRGDTQYF; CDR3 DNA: TGTGCCAGTAGCATAGGGGCCTCTCGAGGAGATACGCAGTATTTT
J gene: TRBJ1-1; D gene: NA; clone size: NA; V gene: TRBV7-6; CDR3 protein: CASSLDLQGTMNTEAFF; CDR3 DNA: TGTGCCAGCAGCTTAGATTTACAGGGAACCATGAACACTGAAGCTTTCTTT
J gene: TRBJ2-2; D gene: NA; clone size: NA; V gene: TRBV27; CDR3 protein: CASSFLNTGELFF; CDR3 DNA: TGTGCCAGCAGTTTTTTGAACACCGGGGAGCTGTTTTTT
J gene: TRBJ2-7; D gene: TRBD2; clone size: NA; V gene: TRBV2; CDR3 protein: CASSGLAGISLRPYEQYF; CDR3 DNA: TGTGCCAGCAGTGGACTAGCGGGAATATCCCTACGACCCTACGAGCAGTACTTC
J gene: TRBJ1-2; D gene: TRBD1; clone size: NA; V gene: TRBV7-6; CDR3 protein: CASSFGQGVGYTF; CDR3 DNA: TGTGCCAGCAGCTTTGGACAGGGCGTTGGCTACACCTTC
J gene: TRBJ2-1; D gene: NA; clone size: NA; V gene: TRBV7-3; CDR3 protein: CASSPETDSSYNEQFF; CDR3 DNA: TGTGCCAGCAGCCCCGAGACGGACAGCTCCTACAATGAGCAGTTCTTC
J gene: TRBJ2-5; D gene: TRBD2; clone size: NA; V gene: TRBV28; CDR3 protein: CASSLGAAGGIETQYF; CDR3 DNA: TGTGCCAGCAGTTTAGGCGCTGCGGGAGGAATCGAGACCCAGTACTTC
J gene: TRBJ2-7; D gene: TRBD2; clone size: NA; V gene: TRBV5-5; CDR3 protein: CASSLTSVSYEQYF; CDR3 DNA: TGTGCCAGCAGCTTGACTAGCGTCTCCTACGAGCAGTACTTC
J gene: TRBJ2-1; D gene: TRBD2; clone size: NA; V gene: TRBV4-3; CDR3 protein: CASSQEPAAGSSYNEQFF; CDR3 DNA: TGCGCCAGCAGCCAAGAACCGGCAGCGGGGAGCTCCTACAATGAGCAGTTCTTC
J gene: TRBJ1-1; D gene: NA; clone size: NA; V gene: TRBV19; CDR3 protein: CASSMFSASTEAFF; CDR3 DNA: TGTGCCAGTAGTATGTTTTCAGCGAGCACTGAAGCTTTCTTT
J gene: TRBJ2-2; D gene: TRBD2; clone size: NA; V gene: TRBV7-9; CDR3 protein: CAIKGLAIGGELFF; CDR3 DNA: TGTGCCATCAAGGGACTAGCGATTGGAGGGGAGCTGTTTTTT
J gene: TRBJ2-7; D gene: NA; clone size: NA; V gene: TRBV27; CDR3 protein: CASSWGRQREQYF; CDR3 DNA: TGTGCCAGCAGTTGGGGGAGACAGCGCGAGCAGTACTTC
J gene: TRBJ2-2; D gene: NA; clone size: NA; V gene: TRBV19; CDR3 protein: CASSVLALLTGELFF; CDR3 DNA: TGTGCCAGCTCCGTCCTGGCTCTCCTCACCGGGGAGCTGTTTTTT
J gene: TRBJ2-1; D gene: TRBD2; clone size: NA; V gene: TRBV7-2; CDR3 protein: CASSLVVGGEYNEQFF; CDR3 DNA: TGTGCCAGCAGCTTAGTTGTGGGAGGGGAATACAATGAGCAGTTCTTC
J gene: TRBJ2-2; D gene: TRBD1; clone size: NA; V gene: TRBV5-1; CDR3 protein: CASSWATLGQGFVNTGELFF; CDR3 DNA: TGCGCCAGCAGCTGGGCAACCCTGGGACAGGGGTTTGTTAACACCGGGGAGCTGTTTTTT
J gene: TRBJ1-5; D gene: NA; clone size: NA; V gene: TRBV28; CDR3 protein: CASTFQPLKSNQPQHF; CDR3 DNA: TGTGCCAGCACCTTTCAACCCTTAAAGAGCAATCAGCCCCAGCATTTT
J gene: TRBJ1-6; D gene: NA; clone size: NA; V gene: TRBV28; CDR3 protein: CASSFARPPLHF; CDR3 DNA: TGTGCCAGCAGTTTCGCCCGACCACCCCTCCACTTT